These T cell receptor beta chains were read from a single sample in a study of glioma-infiltrating T cells. MiXCR, run by TCRdb on the multiplex PCR reads, gives a single entry per CDR3 protein. The sample lists about 140,000 distinct CDR3 sequences; about two fifths were seen once. The specimen was glioma tissue, nonneoplastic brain tissue, or PBMCs (not recorded which). The receptor set was obtained from a human donor with low-grade glioma or glioblastoma, undergoing nonglioma brain surgery, or in good health (not recorded which). CDR3s leave out the opening cysteine and the closing phenylalanine or tryptophan. Expanded clones get a size class; other rows say once, few or many, or leave the size out.

cdr3_aa v_call clone_size cdr3_length
ASSEYGGGYGYT TRBV25-1 NA 12
ASSQTGGSNYGYT TRBV4-1 NA 13
SAKVIAGVDEQF TRBV20-1 NA 12
ASSSDRPNYEQY TRBV7-9 NA 12
SARDFKTGTYEQY TRBV20-1 NA 13
AVHPEGSSGKYNEQF TRBV6-1 many 15
ASSGPGTGVSYEQY TRBV7-8 few 14
ASSKGQGETQY TRBV7-9 few 11
ASSYNRLASYEQY TRBV6-6 few 13
ASSGAQVNNEQF TRBV2 NA 12
ASSFRQGNTGELF TRBV12-3/TRBV12-4 few 13
SARPSGRVEEQF TRBV20-1 NA 12
ASSFEIEQF TRBV11-2 few 9
ASSSLRDRGVLNSPLH TRBV11-2 NA 16